Below are 21 T cell receptor beta chains sequenced from a single sample in a study of T cell changes during pregnancy in multiple sclerosis. Profiling relied on immunoSEQ multiplex PCR, and the TCRdb table lists in-frame clones only, not all of them. The repertoire holds some 90,000 clones, with around 91% as singletons. The sequenced sample was peripheral blood, obtained after pregnancy. These receptors were taken from a female donor in good health, enrolled as a control in a pregnancy study.

This chain joins TRBV5-6 and TRBJ1-2; 9 bases agree with TRBD1. The CDR3 has 15 amino acids. Germline V lookup: CDR1 SGHDT, CDR2 YYEEEE. V was pared by 4 bases and J by 11 bases, with 15 bases of the junction left unmatched. DNA of the CDR3: TGTGCCAGCAGCCTAGGGACAGGGAGCCCAAGAGGGTACACCTTC. Its protein is CASSLGTGSPRGYTF.

V and J are TRBV4-3 and TRBJ2-2; maybe TRBD2 (7 bases). Per the germline V gene, CDR1 is LGHNA and CDR2 is YSLEER. The CDR3 is 14 residues long. Trimming took off 1 base at V and 13 bases at J, with 16 bases between the two ends. This CDR3 is CASSQVLGGGVLFF. The CDR3 region has the DNA TGCGCCAGCAGCCAAGTTTTAGGGGGGGGCGTGCTGTTTTTT.

This chain joins TRBV7-9 and TRBJ2-2; 9 bases line up with TRBD1. CDR3 length equals 16 residues. Germline values: CDR1 SEHNR, CDR2 FQNEAQ (reference sequence). V shed 3 bases and J 5 bases; nucleotides not matched to a gene: 7. CDR3 sequence (DNA): TGTGCCAGCAGCTTTGGACAGGGGTTTAGTACCGGGGAGCTGTTTTTT. Amino acid sequence: CASSFGQGFSTGELFF.

Here the CDR3 DNA reads TGTGCCAGCACCTGGGGGGGTTCCATGAACACTGAAGCTTTCTTT. This sequence encodes CASTWGGSMNTEAFF. The rearrangement joins TRBV7-2 to TRBJ1-1, with D perhaps TRBD1 (5 bases). V lost 7 bases to trimming and J lost 0 bases, with 15 bases between them. CDR3 length: 15 residues. Per germline, CDR1 SGHTA and CDR2 FQGNSA.

The rearrangement joins TRBV4-2 to TRBJ2-1, with D possibly matching TRBD2 (5 bases). The CDR3 is 12 amino acids. Germline CDR1 and CDR2: LGHNA and YNFKEQ. Trimming pared 2 bases from V and 10 bases from J, leaving 9 bases between. The CDR3 loop reads CASSQLGGEQFF. The CDR3 DNA is TGTGCCAGCAGCCAACTTGGCGGGGAGCAGTTCTTC.

V and J are TRBV5-1 and TRBJ2-5; TRBD1 agrees at 9 bases. Germline loops: CDR1 SGHRS, CDR2 YFSETQ. The V gene end was trimmed by 4 bases and the J gene end by 1 base; junction bases not matched to a gene: 2. CDR3 length equals 14 residues. CDR3 sequence: CASSPTGGQETQYF. The DNA of the CDR3 is TGCGCCAGCAGCCCGACAGGGGGCCAAGAGACCCAGTACTTC.

CDR3 protein: CASMVGRVRSEAFF. The CDR3 nucleotides are TGTGCCAGTATGGTAGGCAGGGTACGTTCCGAAGCTTTCTTT. The chain combines TRBV19 with TRBJ1-1; possibly TRBD1 for D (5 bases). The CDR3 totals 14 residues. Germline CDR1 and CDR2: LNHDA and SQIVND (reference sequence). Trimming left V 7 bases short and J 8 bases short, with 20 bases between.

The chain uses TRBV4-2 and TRBJ2-3, with 8 bases fitting TRBD2. The CDR3 is 17 amino acids. Germline lookup yields CDR1 LGHNA and CDR2 YNFKEQ. The J segment lost 2 bases and the V segment lost 0 bases, leaving 7 bases of the junction unmatched. This chain's CDR3 is CASSQDLAGGATDTQYF. The CDR3 DNA sequence: TGTGCCAGCAGCCAAGATTTGGCCGGGGGGGCCACAGATACGCAGTATTTT.

The chain couples TRBV6-1 to TRBJ1-2; no reliable D call. V lost 6 bases and J lost 7, with 9 bases in between. The germline V gene has CDR1 MNHNS and CDR2 SASEGT. This CDR3 is built from 11 residues. This CDR3 is CASRALSGYTF. In DNA form, the CDR3 reads TGTGCCAGCAGGGCATTAAGTGGCTACACCTTC.

This chain joins TRBV27 and TRBJ2-7; possible D gene TRBD1, 6 bases. CDR1 is MNHEY and CDR2 is SMNVEV in the germline V gene (reference sequence). The CDR3 spans 14 residues. The V and J ends lost 3 bases and 2 bases respectively, with 11 bases between them. Here the CDR3 reads CASSLTGATYEQYF. CDR3 in DNA: TGTGCCAGCAGTTTGACAGGAGCCACCTACGAGCAGTACTTC.

The chain is built from TRBV28 and TRBJ1-1; perhaps TRBD1 as D (5 bases). This CDR3 is 16 amino acids long. V lost 4 bases and J lost 11, with 26 bases in between. Germline CDR1 and CDR2: MDHEN and SYDVKM. CDR3 bases: TGTGCCAGCAGTTCCGTTTATGGGAGGGGCCGAGGGGAGGCTTTCTTT. Protein sequence: CASSSVYGRGRGEAFF.

The V call is TRBV27, the J call TRBJ2-2; D may be TRBD1 (5 bases). Per the germline V gene, CDR1 is MNHEY and CDR2 is SMNVEV (reference sequence). Trimming took off 7 bases at V and 1 base at J, with 16 bases between the two ends. The CDR3 totals 16 residues. CDR3 DNA: TGTGCCAGCACTCCAGGGCGGTGGGGGAACACCGGGGAGCTGTTTTTT. As protein: CASTPGRWGNTGELFF.

The rearrangement links TRBV28 to TRBJ1-2, with 9 bases matching TRBD1. This CDR3 comprises 15 residues. V trimming: 4 bases; J trimming: 9 bases; junction bases outside the gene matches: 12. The germline V gene encodes CDR1 MDHEN and CDR2 SYDVKM. CDR3 nucleotide sequence: TGTGCCAGCAGTTCCCTCACCAACAGGGGGCCAAGCTACACCTTC. Amino acids: CASSSLTNRGPSYTF.

DNA for the CDR3: TGTGCCAGCAGCTTAGCAGGGGCAAATCAGCCCCAGCATTTT. This encodes CASSLAGANQPQHF. The chain links TRBV7-8 to TRBJ1-5; D may be TRBD1 (5 bases). Trimming took off 0 bases at V and 4 bases at J, with 7 bases between the two ends. Germline V CDR1 and CDR2: SGHVS, FQNEAQ. This CDR3 contains 14 residues. Based on the CDR3 plus reference TRBV7-8 and TRBJ1-5, the full variable domain is GAGVSQSPRYKVAKRGQDVALRCDPISGHVSLFWYQQALGQGPEFLTYFQNEAQLDKSGLPSDRFFAERPEGSVSTLKIQRTQQEDSAVYLCASSLAGANQPQHFGDGTRLSIL.

The chain is built from TRBV9 and TRBJ1-3; 11 nucleotides match TRBD1. The CDR3 is 16 amino acids. J lost 4 bases, V lost 0 bases, and 3 bases had no gene match. Looked up from germline, CDR1 is SGDLS and CDR2 is YYNGEE. CDR3 DNA: TGTGCCAGCAGCGTAGACGGGACAGGGGGAGGAAACACCATATATTTT. This gives the protein CASSVDGTGGGNTIYF.

The gene calls are TRBV19 and TRBJ2-7; weak D call: TRBD1 (6 bases). Per germline, CDR1 LNHDA and CDR2 SQIVND (reference sequence). Trimming cost V 1 base and J 7 bases, with 14 bases left between them. This CDR3 is built from 14 residues. In nucleotides, the CDR3 is TGTGCCAGTAGTATAGTCACAGGGACCCCGGAGCAGTACTTC. Its protein is CASSIVTGTPEQYF.

With respect to this clone: Other nucleotide sequences in the sample specify the same CDR3. The chain links TRBV9 to TRBJ2-3; 9 nucleotides match TRBD2. Germline assignment: CDR1 SGDLS and CDR2 YYNGEE. The CDR3 length is 15 residues. The junction had 2 bases not matched to a gene; V was cut back by 0 bases and J by 3 bases. The CDR3 sequence is CASSVGAGGTDTQYF. The CDR3 region has the DNA TGTGCCAGCAGCGTAGGCGCGGGGGGGACAGATACGCAGTATTTT. The full variable domain, rest sourced from reference TRBV9 and TRBJ2-3, is DSGVTQTPKHLITATGQRVTLRCSPRSGDLSVYWYQQSLDQGLQFLIQYYNGEERAKGNILERFSAQQFPDLHSELNLSSLELGDSALYFCASSVGAGGTDTQYFGPGTRLTVL.

The chain combines TRBV7-6 with TRBJ1-2; D ambiguous. Germline-derived CDR1 and CDR2 are SGHVS and FNYEAQ. The V and J ends lost 5 bases and 8 bases respectively, with 15 bases between them. The CDR3 is 13 amino acids. For the CDR3, the DNA is TGTGCCAGCAGCCCCCTTCACTCTGCGGGCTACACCTTC. This gives the protein CASSPLHSAGYTF.

The chain has TRBV11-3 and TRBJ2-3; TRBD1 matches at 8 bases. Germline values: CDR1 SGHNT, CDR2 YENEEA. This CDR3 has 18 amino acids. The J segment lost 3 bases and the V segment lost 1 base, leaving 12 bases of the junction unmatched. Here the CDR3 reads CASSLGGPDRGPTDTQYF. CDR3 DNA: TGTGCCAGCAGCTTAGGGGGGCCCGACAGGGGACCAACAGATACGCAGTATTTT.

The rearrangement uses TRBV28 and TRBJ1-2; tentatively, D is TRBD1 (5 bases). Trimming removed 5 bases from V and 8 bases from J, with 9 bases in between. CDR1 MDHEN and CDR2 SYDVKM come from the germline V gene. The CDR3 spans 11 residues. CDR3 sequence: CASSQGGGYTF. CDR3 nucleotides: TGTGCCAGCAGTCAGGGTGGGGGCTACACCTTC.

The V call is TRBV9, the J call TRBJ2-3; D is ambiguous. Germline loops: CDR1 SGDLS, CDR2 YYNGEE. The ends were cut back, 3 bases at V and 2 bases at J, with 13 bases in the middle. CDR3 length: 15 residues. CDR3: CASSAIPFFTDTQYF. CDR3 bases: TGTGCCAGCAGCGCTATCCCTTTCTTCACAGATACGCAGTATTTT.